This T cell receptor beta chain was identified during a study of Ad26.COV2.S vaccination and SARS-CoV-2 variants. Worth noting for this clone: What it binds is not known.

With 0 bases removed from V and 4 bases from J, the gap between germline ends came to 11 bases. The CDR3 consists of 15 residues. Germline V gene data show CDR1 as SGHRS and CDR2 as YFSETQ. The study, taken as a whole, reports: Analyses that measured TCR breadth and depth may have underestimated total T cell responses. It was reported that spike-specific CD8+ and CD4+ T cell responses were substantially broad after vaccination.

Treatment indicated: some 19 received Ad26.COV2.S at low or high dose, single or two shots; five or six received placebo; per-sample allocation not given. The samples were gathered on day 63 after the first injection of vaccine or placebo. Assay used: immunoSEQ multiplex PCR; TCRdb lists only in-frame clones, some missing. The sample shows about 330,000 clones, under 90% of them seen only once. V gene TRBV5-1 combines with J gene TRBJ1-5; no clear D. This material consisted of peripheral blood, taken in a trial of Ad26.COV2.S vaccine versus placebo. The TCR originated in a person between 18 and 59 years old who received the Ad26.COV2.S COVID-19 vaccine or a placebo. CDR3 sequence: CASSLGSTTNQPQHF. CDR3 bases: TGCGCCAGCAGCTTGGGCAGTACGACAAATCAGCCCCAGCATTTT.